This T cell receptor (beta chain) was sequenced for a study of Ad26.COV2.S vaccination and SARS-CoV-2 variants. Sample treatment: approximately 18 received Ad26.COV2.S at low or high dose, single or two shots; 5 received placebo; per-sample allocation not given. Specimens were obtained on day 63 following the first vaccine or placebo injection. Germline lookup yields CDR1 PRHDT and CDR2 FYEKMQ (reference sequence). CDR3 length equals 15 residues. The V segment lost 5 bases and the J segment 1 base; nucleotides outside the gene matches: 5. This table comes from immunoSEQ multiplex PCR, and its TCRdb copy is limited to in-frame clones, with some not included. The data contain hundreds of thousands of clones, roughly 89% of them seen just once; the ten biggest clones take up approximately 2.5%. This clone has just a few counts.

The sequencing used peripheral blood, collected in a trial of Ad26.COV2.S vaccine versus placebo. The sequence was collected from a person aged 18 to 65 who received the Ad26.COV2.S COVID-19 vaccine or a placebo. The chain couples TRBV13 to TRBJ1-1, with 9 bases aligning to TRBD1. For the CDR3, the DNA is TGTGCCAGCAGCCCCCCGGGACAGGGGAACACTGAAGCTTTCTTT. The encoded protein is CASSPPGQGNTEAFF.